This is a list of T cell receptor beta chains from one sample in a study of control samples from healthy donors and cancer patients. The method was immunoSEQ multiplex PCR; TCRdb's version includes in-frame clones alone and lacks a portion of them. The sample carries roughly 150,000 clones, roughly 92% recorded once. Sequenced material: blood. These receptors were obtained from a man in his forties or fifties in good health. Both conserved end residues are part of each CDR3. The order of the fields is clone size, D gene, V gene, J gene, CDR3 DNA, CDR3 protein. The D gene is left open where the match is weak. Some rows mark clone size as missing; the rest say once, few, many or name a class of expanded clone.

-,TRBD1,TRBV7-6,TRBJ2-7,TGTGCCAGCAGCTTATTCGGGACAGGGCCAGGCGAGCAGTACTTC,CASSLFGTGPGEQYF
-,TRBD1,TRBV29-1,TRBJ2-5,TGCAGCGCCAGGACAGGGCAAGAGACCCAGTACTTC,CSARTGQETQYF
-,-,TRBV19,TRBJ2-1,TGTGCCAGTAGTACGTACAATGAGCAGTTCTTC,CASSTYNEQFF
-,-,TRBV7-9,TRBJ2-5,TGTGCCAGCTCTGGGACTGGAGAAGGGGAGACCCAGTACTTC,CASSGTGEGETQYF
-,TRBD1,TRBV29-1,TRBJ1-6,TGCAGCGTTGCGTTCCCGGGACAGCCCCAAGGGTCCCTCCACTTT,CSVAFPGQPQGSLHF
once,TRBD2,TRBV29-1,TRBJ2-1,TGCAGCGTTGAAGATCGTATGGTAGCGGGATATGAGCAGTTCTTC,CSVEDRMVAGYEQFF
-,-,TRBV24-1,TRBJ2-7,TGTGCCACCAGTGATCCGGGACTCAAGTCTGGGAACGAGCAGTACTTC,CATSDPGLKSGNEQYF
-,TRBD1,TRBV5-1,TRBJ2-3,TGCGCCAGCAGCTTGGCGGGGACAGGGGTCGCAGATACGCAGTATTTT,CASSLAGTGVADTQYF
-,TRBD1,TRBV29-1,TRBJ2-1,TGCAGCGTTGAAGCAGGGGACAGGAGAAGAAATGAGCAGTTCTTC,CSVEAGDRRRNEQFF
-,-,TRBV18,TRBJ2-7,TGTGCCAGCTCCCTCGGGTCTTCCTACGAGCAGTACTTC,CASSLGSSYEQYF
-,-,TRBV18,TRBJ2-7,TGTGCCAGCTCACGGGACTACGAGCAGTACTTC,CASSRDYEQYF
-,TRBD1,TRBV5-6,TRBJ2-5,TGTGCCAGCAGTTACCCGGGACAGGGATGGGAGACCCAGTACTTC,CASSYPGQGWETQYF
-,-,TRBV27,TRBJ2-1,TGTGCCAGCAGTTCGGAATCCGGGACACTTTCCTACAATGAGCAGTTCTTC,CASSSESGTLSYNEQFF
-,-,TRBV5-1,TRBJ1-4,TGCGCCAGCAGCTTGGGACAAAGCTGGGAAAAACTGTTTTTT,CASSLGQSWEKLFF
-,-,TRBV9,TRBJ1-4,TGTGCCAGCAGCGAAGCCACAGCGACTAATGAAAAACTGTTTTTT,CASSEATATNEKLFF
-,-,TRBV28,TRBJ1-1,TGTGCCAGCAGTTTAGGTGGGGTCACTGAAGCTTTCTTT,CASSLGGVTEAFF
-,TRBD2,TRBV4-1,TRBJ2-3,TGCGCCAGCAGCCAAGGACAAGGACTAGCGGGGAGAGATACGCAGTATTTT,CASSQGQGLAGRDTQYF
-,TRBD2,TRBV5-5,TRBJ2-3,TGTGCCAGCAGCTTGTTGGGAGGGCCCGGAGATACGCAGTATTTT,CASSLLGGPGDTQYF
-,-,TRBV4-1,TRBJ2-1,TGCGCCAGCAGCCAAGTTTACAATGAGCAGTTCTTC,CASSQVYNEQFF
-,TRBD1,TRBV5-8,TRBJ1-2,TGTGCCAGCAGCGAGAGACACAGGGGAAACTATGGCTACACCTTC,CASSERHRGNYGYTF
-,-,TRBV6-5,TRBJ1-4,TGTGCCAGCAAAAACGGGGATCCTGGGGAAAAACTGTTTTTT,CASKNGDPGEKLFF
-,-,TRBV5-1,TRBJ2-1,TGCGCCAGCAGCTTGGGTTTTCGGCTTTACAATGAGCAGTTCTTC,CASSLGFRLYNEQFF